These T cell receptor beta chains were read from a single sample in a study of blood T cells in healthy people across ages. Via MiXCR, TCRdb re-called the 5' RACE reads, giving one row per CDR3 protein. The table lists around 1.5 million distinct CDR3 sequences, 59% of them singletons. Sequences were obtained from blood. Every receptor here comes from a man in his late teens or twenties in good health. CDR3s include the opening cysteine and the closing phenylalanine or tryptophan. The D gene is left open where the match is weak. Clone size, where shown, is once, few, many, or a class for clones that have expanded.

>TRBJ2-3|TRBV19|NA|NA
CASSSRLGTQYF
TGTGCCAGTAGTAGTCGCCTCGGTACGCAGTATTTT
>TRBJ2-7|TRBV12-3/TRBV12-4|TRBD2|NA
CASSSPTSGGFSYEQYF
TGTGCCAGCAGTTCCCCGACTAGCGGGGGCTTCTCCTACGAGCAGTACTTC
>TRBJ2-5|TRBV6-5|TRBD1|few
CASSQTGGYLETQYF
TGTGCCAGCAGCCAGACAGGGGGCTATCTGGAGACCCAGTACTTC
>TRBJ1-1|TRBV9|NA|NA
CASSTGQHTEAFF
TGTGCCAGCAGCACCGGACAGCACACTGAAGCTTTCTTT
>TRBJ2-7|TRBV4-3|TRBD1|NA
CASSQTGQSSYEQYF
TGCGCCAGCAGCCAAACGGGACAGAGCTCCTACGAGCAGTACTTC
>TRBJ2-3|TRBV6-5|NA|NA
CASSKGEITDTQYF
TGTGCCAGCTCCAAAGGCGAGATCACAGATACGCAGTATTTT
>TRBJ2-2|TRBV6-1|NA|NA
CASSEAHRANTGELFF
TGTGCCAGCAGTGAAGCTCACAGGGCGAACACCGGGGAGCTGTTTTTT
>TRBJ2-3|TRBV11-2|NA|once
CASSWGEAPDTQYF
TGTGCCAGCAGCTGGGGTGAGGCCCCAGATACGCAGTATTTT
>TRBJ2-7|TRBV20-1|TRBD2|many
CSASRRAGGEQYF
TGCAGTGCTAGTCGTCGGGCGGGAGGGGAGCAGTACTTC
>TRBJ2-3|TRBV5-1|NA|NA
CASSLETSDTQYF
TGCGCCAGCAGCTTGGAGACCTCAGATACGCAGTATTTT
>TRBJ2-3|TRBV4-1|NA|few
CASSQVGVGPHTQYF
TGCGCCAGCAGCCAAGTGGGGGTCGGGCCCCATACGCAGTATTTT
>TRBJ1-2|TRBV24-1|NA|NA
CATSDNDRRNGYTF
TGTGCCACCAGTGATAACGATCGAAGGAATGGCTACACCTTC
>TRBJ2-6|TRBV20-1|NA|NA
CSATLDISGANVLTF
TGCAGTGCGACCCTAGATATTTCTGGGGCCAACGTCCTGACTTTC
>TRBJ2-1|TRBV3-1|TRBD2|NA
CASSRLAGIRDEQFF
TGTGCCAGCAGCCGTCTAGCGGGAATCCGGGATGAGCAGTTCTTC
>TRBJ2-5|TRBV4-1|NA|few
CASSHSPGKRVTQYF
TGCGCCAGCAGTCACTCCCCCGGGAAGAGAGTGACCCAGTACTTC
>TRBJ2-5|TRBV27|NA|NA
CAGTSRGGRREQYF
TGTGCCGGCACCTCGAGAGGGGGGCGGAGGGAGCAGTACTTC
>TRBJ1-1|TRBV10-2|NA|few
CATGGSGLEAFF
TGCGCCACCGGAGGATCCGGGCTAGAAGCTTTCTTT
>TRBJ2-7|TRBV6-6|NA|NA
CANTQGGSNEQYF
TGTGCCAACACCCAAGGAGGCAGTAATGAGCAGTACTTC
>TRBJ2-5|TRBV10-3|TRBD2|NA
CAITPQGGETQYF
TGTGCCATCACTCCCCAGGGAGGGGAGACCCAGTACTTC
>TRBJ2-7|TRBV29-1|NA|few
CSVEEGGRSYEQYF
TGCAGCGTGGAGGAGGGGGGCCGCTCCTACGAGCAGTACTTC
>TRBJ2-7|TRBV4-2|TRBD2|NA
CASSAPGLANEQYF
TGTGCCAGCAGCGCACCGGGACTAGCTAACGAGCAGTACTTC
>TRBJ1-1|TRBV3-1|TRBD1|NA
CASSYRQGSFAEAFF
TGTGCCAGCAGTTACCGACAGGGTTCTTTCGCTGAAGCTTTCTTT
>TRBJ2-1|TRBV7-2|NA|NA
CASSRRRGRAGNEQFF
TGTGCCAGCAGCCGACGGAGGGGACGGGCGGGGAATGAGCAGTTCTTC
>TRBJ2-7|TRBV12-3/TRBV12-4|TRBD1|few
CASSLAGTGTSYEQYF
TGTGCCAGCAGTTTAGCCGGGACAGGGACGTCCTACGAGCAGTACTTC
>TRBJ2-3|TRBV10-3|NA|few
CAIRVGASTDTQYF
TGTGCCATCAGGGTAGGGGCTTCCACAGATACGCAGTATTTT
>TRBJ2-7|TRBV4-1|NA|NA
CASSQEGGQAYEQYF
TGCGCCAGCAGCCAAGAAGGCGGGCAGGCCTACGAGCAGTACTTC
>TRBJ2-5|TRBV14|NA|NA
CASSPHLGGPGGYNEQYF
TGTGCCAGCAGCCCCCACTTAGGGGGGCCAGGAGGATACAATGAGCAGTACTTC
>TRBJ1-2|TRBV29-1|NA|NA
CSVEGRIPSNTF
TGCAGCGTTGAGGGTCGAATTCCGTCCAACACCTTC
>TRBJ2-7|TRBV27|NA|NA
CASTLPRRTSSYEQYF
TGTGCCAGCACCCTACCTAGGAGGACTTCGTCCTACGAGCAGTACTTC
>TRBJ1-2|TRBV20-1|TRBD1|NA
CSATTRIGQVGYTF
TGCAGTGCTACTACCCGAATCGGACAGGTTGGCTACACCTTC